These 2 T cell receptor beta chains originate from one sample sequenced in a study of blood T cell repertoires in COVID-19. Produced via immunoSEQ multiplex PCR; TCRdb's table is partial and in-frame only. Here the sample spans over 300,000 clones, almost 85% being singletons. The sample taken for sequencing was peripheral blood. These receptors were collected from a human donor in a cohort sampled during active COVID-19.

This clone has only one observation. This chain connects TRBV3-1 (or the pseudogene TRBV3-2) to TRBJ2-1, with D unresolved. CDR1 is LGHDT, CDR2 YNNKEL, per germline (reference sequence). The CDR3 has 12 residues. Trimming cost V 3 bases and J 9 bases, with 9 bases left between them. CDR3 sequence reads: CASSQVTFEQFF. Here the CDR3 DNA reads TGTGCCAGCAGCCAGGTAACTTTTGAGCAGTTCTTC.

V gene TRBV25-1 combines with J gene TRBJ1-5; TRBD1 aligns across 7 bases. There are 15 residues in the CDR3. The ends lost 5 bases at V and 5 bases at J; junction bases unmatched: 9. Germline loops: CDR1 MGHDK, CDR2 SYGVNS. CDR3 amino acids: CASSQGDSPYQPQHF. The CDR3 nucleotides are TGTGCCAGCAGTCAGGGGGACAGTCCTTATCAGCCCCAGCATTTT.